The 2 T cell receptor beta chains below were found in one sample sequenced in a study of tumor and adjacent non-tumor tissue in lung cancer (dated by TCRdb to the late 2010s). RNA was extracted from bulk unsorted tissue and checked for quality with a NanoDrop ND-1000 and an Agilent 2100. Distant non-tumor tissue taken more than 3 cm from the tumor edge was used as the normal lung sample. The library was generated by multiplex PCR. The instrument was an Illumina HiSeq 2500. Following protocols modified from ARM-PCR, the researchers constructed TCRbeta libraries through three rounds of nested PCR with primers (Table S4). TCRdb trimmed the raw reads at Q25, called clones with MiXCR and kept productive beta chains. For every CDR3 protein sequence, its rows merge into one entry that carries the most common genes and DNA. The sample records approximately 100,000 distinct CDR3 sequences, over 55% of which are singletons. Around 20% of the sample is held by the ten biggest clonotypes.

Sequences were obtained from distant non-tumor lung tissue. The receptors derive from a man between 60 and 75 years old with non-small cell lung cancer.

Comment on this clonotype: Its ends do not fully match the called genes, so a read error is possible. The gene calls are TRBV5-4 and TRBJ2-3; tentatively, D is TRBD2 (6 bases). The CDR3 contains 15 residues. CDR1 is SGHNT and CDR2 is YYREEE in the germline V gene (reference sequence). The CDR3 region has the DNA TGTGGCAGCAGCGGGCGTGGGGTACAAGGGGATACGCAGTATTTT. This encodes CGSSGRGVQGDTQYF.

V is TRBV20-1 and J is TRBJ2-6, with D hard to call. The CDR3 length is 14 residues. The germline gives CDR1 DFQATT, CDR2 SNEGSKA (reference sequence). V lost 6 bases, J lost 0 bases, and 9 bases lay in between. This CDR3 is CSAPSSSGANVLTF. As DNA, the CDR3 is TGCAGTGCCCCAAGTAGCTCTGGGGCCAACGTCCTGACTTTC.